This is a list of T cell receptor beta chains from one sample in a study of CD8 T cells in ankylosing spondylitis. TCRdb processed the 5' RACE reads anew with MiXCR; each CDR3 protein has one entry. Among 50,000 to 70,000 distinct CDR3 sequences listed, over 5% were seen once. Input material: synovial fluid, either unsorted or a sorted T cell fraction (not recorded which). Receptors originate from a male donor with ankylosing spondylitis. Each CDR3 is given with its conserved first and last residue. The D gene is left open where the match is weak. Some rows mark clone size as missing; the rest say once, few, many or name a class of expanded clone.

J | V | size | D | CDR3 | DNA
TRBJ2-3 | TRBV28 | few | - | CASSFGGQATDTQYF | TGTGCCAGCAGTTTCGGGGGGCAAGCCACAGATACGCAGTATTTT
TRBJ1-5 | TRBV20-1 | many | - | CSASRQRNQPQHF | TGCAGTGCTAGTAGGCAGCGCAATCAGCCCCAGCATTTT
TRBJ2-2 | TRBV3-1 | - | - | CASSQDPQTNTGELFF | TGTGCCAGCAGCCAAGACCCACAAACGAACACCGGGGAGCTGTTTTTT
TRBJ1-1 | TRBV5-1 | many | - | CASRLRGGTEAFF | TGCGCCAGCAGACTCAGGGGTGGCACTGAAGCTTTCTTT
TRBJ1-1 | TRBV20-1 | many | TRBD1 | CSAVHGTGNTEAFF | TGCAGTGCTGTCCATGGGACAGGGAACACTGAAGCTTTCTTT
TRBJ1-6 | TRBV5-4 | - | - | CASSLTIARDSPLHF | TGTGCCAGCAGCCTCACCATTGCCAGGGACTCACCCCTCCACTTT
TRBJ1-6 | TRBV3-1 | many | - | CASSQGKARNSPLHF | TGTGCCAGCAGCCAAGGGAAGGCTCGGAATTCACCCCTCCACTTT
TRBJ1-4 | TRBV29-1 | many | - | CSVSPRGAGEKLFF | TGCAGCGTATCCCCACGGGGGGCGGGTGAAAAACTGTTTTTT
TRBJ2-7 | TRBV5-1 | many | - | CASSFSTDLAGEQYF | TGCGCCAGCAGCTTCAGTACGGACCTGGCGGGCGAGCAGTACTTC
TRBJ2-7 | TRBV24-1 | many | - | CATSDQYNHEQYF | TGTGCCACCAGTGACCAGTATAATCACGAGCAGTACTTC
TRBJ1-1 | TRBV20-1 | - | - | CSARTGSGTEAFF | TGCAGTGCTAGAACAGGGTCAGGAACTGAAGCTTTCTTT
TRBJ2-3 | TRBV20-1 | many | - | CSARPLWSTDTQYF | TGCAGTGCCAGACCTTTATGGAGCACAGATACGCAGTATTTT
TRBJ1-1 | TRBV9 | - | - | CASSVAATGIMNTEAFF | TGTGCCAGCAGCGTAGCGGCCACAGGGATCATGAACACTGAAGCTTTCTTT
TRBJ1-5 | TRBV10-3 | many | TRBD1 | CAISDGTGVGRPQHF | TGTGCCATCAGTGATGGAACAGGGGTTGGTAGGCCCCAGCATTTT
TRBJ2-4 | TRBV25-1 | - | - | CASSGGSENIQYF | TGTGCCAGCAGTGGTGGGTCGGAAAACATTCAGTACTTC
TRBJ2-7 | TRBV6-1 | many | - | CASTTRRGSSYEQYF | TGTGCCAGCACTACACGGCGAGGGAGCTCCTACGAGCAGTACTTC
TRBJ2-1 | TRBV5-1 | few | TRBD1 | CASSQQGVEQFF | TGCGCCAGCAGCCAACAGGGGGTTGAGCAGTTCTTC
TRBJ1-5 | TRBV11-2 | - | - | CASSSTLLGQPQHF | TGTGCCAGCAGCTCTACACTCCTTGGCCAGCCCCAGCATTTT
TRBJ2-7 | TRBV11-2 | - | - | CASSPKSTRRAYEQYF | TGTGCCAGCAGCCCCAAAAGTACTAGGCGTGCCTACGAGCAGTACTTC
TRBJ2-2 | TRBV3-1 | - | TRBD2 | CASTLAGPTGELFF | TGTGCCAGCACCCTAGCGGGACCCACCGGGGAGCTGTTTTTT
TRBJ2-7 | TRBV29-1 | many | TRBD1 | CSVDPGGSYEQYF | TGCAGCGTTGATCCAGGGGGATCATACGAGCAGTACTTC
TRBJ2-1 | TRBV7-3 | many | - | CASSLRPSYNEQFF | TGTGCCAGCAGCTTACGGCCCTCCTACAATGAGCAGTTCTTC
TRBJ1-4 | TRBV2 | many | - | CASTDPGFSLKLFF | TGTGCCAGTACCGACCCGGGGTTTAGTCTTAAGCTGTTTTTT
TRBJ2-1 | TRBV25-1 | - | TRBD2 | CASSEALPGLAGPRHNEQFF | TGTGCCAGCAGTGAGGCGCTCCCGGGACTAGCGGGACCTCGGCACAATGAGCAGTTCTTC
TRBJ1-5 | TRBV6-1 | few | TRBD1 | CASSQTGDSNQPQHF | TGTGCCAGCAGTCAGACAGGGGATAGCAATCAGCCCCAGCATTTT
TRBJ2-1 | TRBV11-2 | many | - | CASSLLLNNEQFF | TGTGCCAGCAGCTTACTCCTTAACAATGAGCAGTTCTTC
TRBJ1-1 | TRBV5-1 | few | - | CASSLAAGVTEAFF | TGCGCCAGCAGCTTGGCCGCGGGGGTCACTGAAGCTTTCTTT
TRBJ2-1 | TRBV7-3 | - | - | CASSQGVNEQFF | TGTGCCAGCAGCCAAGGGGTAAATGAGCAGTTCTTC
TRBJ2-4 | TRBV12-3/TRBV12-4 | medium-sized | - | CASSFERGNIQYF | TGTGCCAGCAGTTTTGAAAGGGGAAACATTCAGTACTTC
TRBJ2-4 | TRBV11-2 | - | - | CASSFELVGSGTSVQYF | TGTGCCAGCAGCTTCGAATTGGTGGGGAGCGGGACATCAGTTCAGTACTTC
TRBJ1-3 | TRBV7-6 | many | TRBD1 | CASSRTGSSSGNTIYF | TGTGCCAGCAGCAGGACAGGTTCGAGCTCTGGAAACACCATATATTTT
TRBJ1-6 | TRBV6-1 | many | - | CASSDGVGDSPLHF | TGTGCCAGCAGTGATGGGGTCGGAGATTCACCCCTCCACTTT
TRBJ2-1 | TRBV7-2 | - | TRBD2 | CASSRAGTSGRPEQFF | TGTGCCAGCAGCCGCGCCGGGACTAGCGGGAGACCTGAGCAGTTCTTC
TRBJ2-7 | TRBV3-1 | - | TRBD2 | CASSQTLAATYEQYF | TGTGCCAGCAGCCAGACTCTAGCGGCTACCTACGAGCAGTACTTC
TRBJ2-3 | TRBV29-1 | many | - | CSDDRGGTDTQYF | TGCAGCGACGATAGGGGCGGCACAGATACGCAGTATTTT
TRBJ2-6 | TRBV19 | few | - | CASSTPRGPSGANVLTF | TGTGCCAGTAGCACCCCCCGGGGGCCCTCTGGGGCCAACGTCCTGACTTTC
TRBJ1-6 | TRBV6-5 | many | TRBD1 | CASSYSTGTGSYNSPLHF | TGTGCCAGCAGTTACTCAACCGGGACAGGGTCCTATAATTCACCCCTCCACTTT
TRBJ2-7 | TRBV20-1 | many | - | CSARDLAKGLYEQYF | TGCAGTGCTAGAGATCTGGCAAAAGGGCTCTACGAGCAGTACTTC
TRBJ2-3 | TRBV24-1 | many | - | CATRARGEGGSADTQYF | TGTGCCACCAGAGCAAGGGGCGAGGGAGGAAGTGCAGATACGCAGTATTTT
TRBJ2-7 | TRBV6-5 | many | - | CASSYSGVTYEQYF | TGTGCCAGCAGTTACTCGGGGGTTACCTACGAGCAGTACTTC
TRBJ2-1 | TRBV5-1 | many | - | CASRVRADNEQFF | TGCGCCAGCCGGGTTAGAGCGGACAATGAGCAGTTCTTC
TRBJ1-5 | TRBV6-2/TRBV6-3 | many | - | CASTKTTGNQPQHF | TGTGCCAGCACCAAGACGACAGGCAATCAGCCCCAGCATTTT
TRBJ2-7 | TRBV28 | many | - | CASSLEGVWYEQYF | TGTGCCAGCAGTTTAGAGGGAGTCTGGTACGAGCAGTACTTC
TRBJ2-1 | TRBV5-1 | few | TRBD2 | CASSSLAVPSYNEQFF | TGCGCCAGCAGCTCCCTAGCGGTACCCTCCTACAATGAGCAGTTCTTC
TRBJ2-7 | TRBV28 | many | TRBD2 | CAIRTSGTYEQYF | TGTGCCATTCGGACTAGCGGGACCTACGAGCAGTACTTC
TRBJ2-3 | TRBV14 | few | - | CASSPYLRGTDTQYF | TGTGCCAGCAGCCCCTACTTGAGAGGCACAGATACGCAGTATTTT
TRBJ1-1 | TRBV20-1 | many | - | CSAAQALSTEAFF | TGCAGTGCTGCACAGGCGCTCTCCACTGAAGCTTTCTTT
TRBJ2-1 | TRBV2 | many | TRBD1 | CASRKDRGGYNEQFF | TGTGCCAGCAGAAAGGACAGGGGTGGCTACAATGAGCAGTTCTTC
TRBJ1-2 | TRBV19 | few | TRBD1 | CASSTRTGNYGYTF | TGTGCCAGTAGTACCCGGACAGGGAACTATGGCTACACCTTC
TRBJ2-1 | TRBV20-1 | many | - | CSATKGGGKNEQFF | TGCAGTGCTACCAAGGGGGGAGGGAAGAATGAGCAGTTCTTC
TRBJ2-7 | TRBV29-1 | many | - | CSVEERGGSYEQYF | TGCAGCGTTGAAGAGAGGGGGGGGTCGTACGAGCAGTACTTC
TRBJ2-6 | TRBV7-9 | few | - | CASSLDGVLGANVLTF | TGTGCCAGCAGCTTAGATGGTGTACTTGGGGCCAACGTCCTGACTTTC
TRBJ1-1 | TRBV29-1 | many | TRBD1 | CSVGQGTTEAFF | TGCAGCGTAGGACAGGGAACAACTGAAGCTTTCTTT
TRBJ2-5 | TRBV7-6 | many | - | CASSSGMEATLETQYF | TGTGCCAGCAGCTCGGGCATGGAGGCGACCTTGGAGACCCAGTACTTC